The present TCR beta chain was sequenced within a study of shared clonotypes between healthy human individuals (dated by TCRdb to between 2020 and 2021). Concerning the study at large: Three men and a couple of women, aged 18 to 49 years, made up the cohort. Each donor's leukapheresis produced roughly between roughly 0.9 and 8.9 billion PBMCs. Blood TCR repertoires of five healthy adults were deeply sequenced to estimate repertoire size and the extent of clonotype sharing between individuals. Per donor, three plates each were used for CD4 naive and CD4 memory, two for CD8 naive, and one for CD8 memory. To increase sequencing depth and limit assay-specific biases, TCR repertoire library preparation and sequencing were carried out by different laboratories using diverse techniques. Overall study outcomes, separate from this receptor: Higher generation probabilities were observed for clonotypes shared by all four sorted-subset donors than for non-shared clonotypes. Because the study included only a small number of donors, the genetic and exposure-history diversity represented was limited. Even with the large sequencing depth, rarefaction of the sorted-subset datasets indicated that sequencing was incomplete. Estimated clonotype richness was generally larger for naive than for memory subsets. Across a few donors, around 5.4% of naive CD4, 3% to 4% of naive CD8, about 2% of memory CD4, and 0.4% to 0.45% of memory CD8 clonotypes were shared. Sampling was restricted to blood, and TCR repertoires in tissues likely differ from the TCR repertoires found in blood. Pairwise subsampling led to the expectation that sequencing depth would affect the degree of clonotype sharing among donors.

Healthy HIV-negative adults with no recently reported acute infections or vaccinations were included as donors. All donors were Caucasian adults living in Nashville, Tennessee, USA. Magnetic negative selection was used to enrich CD4+ T cells, after which naive cells were positively selected on CD45RA and the negative fraction became the memory subset. Blood was collected by leukapheresis, and PBMCs were isolated by Ficoll-Histopaque density gradient centrifugation and then cryopreserved in liquid nitrogen vapor phase. Analytical flow cytometry was used to check the purity and quantity of every magnetically sorted T cell population. Genomic DNA was isolated from every sorted fraction and measured by UV absorbance on a Nanodrop 2000c. Using the deep immunoSEQ assay, multiplex PCR amplified TCR CDR3 regions from genomic DNA. For each cell subset, the extracted genomic DNA was distributed evenly across all wells of several immunoSEQ 96-well plates, and each plate served as one replicate. For sorted subsets, about 200 ng genomic DNA, equal to tens of thousands of T cell genomes, was loaded into each replicate PCR. Purified libraries were quantified with a Qubit 3.0 fluorometer, sized on a Bioanalyzer 2100, and re-quantified with the KAPA Library Quantification kit. A separate single-read 150-cycle Illumina NextSeq 550 flow cell was used to sequence each immunoSEQ 96-well plate. As for the original processing: Because the immunoSEQ output included only junctional sequences and no quality scores, the filtering could not be the same as the filtering used for full-length reads. To assign V/J genes and CDR3, sequences were annotated using PyIR, a Python wrapper for IgBLAST v1.9, with IMGT germline references. Reads were removed for weak V/J assignments (E-value above 1e-6), missing CDR3, stop codons, out-of-frame junctions, or ambiguous translated residues. A V3J clonotype was defined by an identical inferred V gene, J gene, and CDR3 amino acid sequence. The percentage overlap between two repertoires was calculated by dividing the number of shared unique clonotypes by the size of the smaller repertoire. RTK rarefaction, the Chao1 estimator, and Recon v2.1 estimates of unobserved clonotypes were used to assess repertoire richness. OLGA was used to compute generation probabilities for all TCRbeta clonotypes that the gDNA method yielded from a few donors. TCRdb took this table from immuneACCESS and kept in-frame rearrangements with V and J called. Such tables lack part of the clones; where checked against another copy, unresolved V genes explain under half of the gap, and the rest is unexplained. For V, J and clone size, that table is used; D and trimming come from the DNA. The sample profile shows around 700,000 clones; 60% to 75% of them were found once. Roughly 2% of the sample is in the top ten clones.

About this clone itself: Its binding antigen is unknown. Per-nucleotide qualities are absent, and no much larger clonotype sits a single base away.

From the cysteine up to the phenylalanine, the CDR3 has a length of 14 residues. Only the CDR3 DNA is retained, 42 bases long and in frame from the first base. Based on the germline V gene (reference sequence), the CDR1 and CDR2 sequences are SEHNR and FQNEAQ. Here V drops 3 bases and J drops 5 bases, and the junction holds 4 bases not matched to any gene. The clonotype comes from a woman aged 30 to 39 in good health. Specimen: memory CD4+ T cells sorted from blood. The intended sense of this specimen's cell subset or site label: CD45RA-negative fraction. This sequence uses TRBV7-9 and TRBJ2-3, with 8 bases in between that match TRBD2. The CDR3 protein: CASSLKRERDTQYF. The sequenced DNA is TGTGCCAGCAGCTTGAAGCGGGAGAGAGATACGCAGTATTTT.